This paragraph reports one T cell receptor beta chain. This sample is part of a study of shared clonotypes between healthy human individuals. CDR1 is KGHSH, CDR2 LQKENI, per germline. V was clipped by 2 bases and J by 10 bases, with 15 bases between them. The CDR3 is made up of 15 amino acids. TCRdb's table, derived via immunoSEQ multiplex PCR, lists solely in-frame clones and lacks some. This table holds roughly 2.4 million clones, under 97% found once. Sequenced input: naive CD4+ T cells sorted from blood. Regarding subset: CD45RA+ positively selected. The receptor's source is a man younger than 35 in good health. This chain uses TRBV18 with TRBJ1-6, with D maybe TRBD1 (5 bases). In DNA, the CDR3 is TGTGCCAGCTCACCAGAGACCAGGGTGGGGTCACCCCTCCACTTT. This gives the protein CASSPETRVGSPLHF.